What follows are 28 T cell receptor beta chains derived from one specimen sequenced in a study of blood T cell repertoires in COVID-19. TCRdb's copy holds only in-frame clones and misses some; the assay was immunoSEQ multiplex PCR. The data show under 300,000 clones, nearly 90% seen once. Sequenced sample: peripheral blood. The receptors were gathered from a woman between 35 and 50 years old who had recovered from COVID-19.

V gene TRBV5-6 combines with J gene TRBJ2-3, with D tentatively TRBD2 (6 bases). V shed 7 bases and J shed 4 bases, with 13 bases lying between them. The CDR3 totals 13 residues. Germline V gives CDR1 SGHDT, CDR2 YYEEEE. CDR3 DNA: TGTGCCAGCGAGACTAGAGGTCCAGATACGCAGTATTTT. Encoded protein: CASETRGPDTQYF.

The chain couples TRBV18 to TRBJ2-5, with a weak D call TRBD2 (6 bases). CDR1 and CDR2 (germline): KGHSH, LQKENI. V dropped 3 bases and J dropped 3 bases, with 11 bases sitting between them. The CDR3 extends over 14 amino acids. The CDR3 protein is CASSPSWGEETQYF. CDR3 coding DNA: TGTGCCAGCTCACCTAGCTGGGGGGAAGAGACCCAGTACTTC.

This clone was detected only once. This chain joins TRBV7-3 and TRBJ2-3, with 15 bases identical to TRBD2. The CDR3 runs 16 residues. V lost 3 bases to trimming and J lost 5 bases; unmatched junction nucleotides: 3. From germline, CDR1 is SGHTA and CDR2 FQGTGA. In nucleotides, the CDR3 is TGTGCCAGCAGCTTCGGACTAGCGGGAGGGAAAGATACGCAGTATTTT. It yields the protein CASSFGLAGGKDTQYF.

The chain couples TRBV4-3 to TRBJ2-1; 9 positions match TRBD2. The ends lost 0 bases at V and 8 bases at J; junction bases unmatched: 14. This CDR3 has 18 residues. Germline values: CDR1 LGHNA, CDR2 YSLEER. The CDR3 protein is CASSQERAGGPLSHEQFF. CDR3 nucleotides: TGCGCCAGCAGCCAAGAACGGGCGGGAGGGCCTTTGTCGCATGAGCAGTTCTTC.

The V gene is TRBV14, the J gene TRBJ2-1; 9 bases map to TRBD2. The ends lost 2 bases at V and 5 bases at J; junction bases unmatched: 7. Germline CDR1 is SGHDN and CDR2 is FVKESK. The CDR3 runs to 16 residues. The CDR3 nucleotides are TGTGCCAGCAGCCAACTGGCTAGCGGGGCGAACAATGAGCAGTTCTTC. As protein: CASSQLASGANNEQFF. Full variable domain (missing parts from reference TRBV14 and TRBJ2-1): EAGVTQFPSHSVIEKGQTVTLRCDPISGHDNLYWYRRVMGKEIKFLLHFVKESKQDESGMPNNRFLAERTGGTYSTLKVQPAELEDSGVYFCASSQLASGANNEQFFGPGTRLTVL.

The V and J genes are TRBV2 and TRBJ2-1; D might be TRBD2 (5 bases). The length of the CDR3 is 15 residues. Germline V CDR1 and CDR2: SNHLY, FYNNEI. V gave up 0 bases and J gave up 5 bases, with 11 bases separating them. The CDR3 protein is CASSEAEDYNNEQFF. CDR3 bases: TGTGCCAGCAGTGAAGCCGAAGACTATAACAATGAGCAGTTCTTC.

The chain combines TRBV7-8 with TRBJ2-3; 8 bases match TRBD2. Germline V gene sequence: CDR1 SGHVS, CDR2 FQNEAQ. V lost 5 bases, J lost 0 bases, and 4 bases stayed unmatched. The CDR3 is 15 residues long. The CDR3 nucleotides read TGTGCCAGCAGCCCGACTAGCGCGAGCACAGATACGCAGTATTTT. Amino acid sequence: CASSPTSASTDTQYF.

There are many counts of this clone. The rearrangement joins TRBV6-2 or TRBV6-3 to TRBJ2-1; a possible D gene is TRBD1 (6 bases). V was trimmed by 7 bases and J by 7 bases, leaving 20 bases between them. Germline loops: CDR1 MNHEY, CDR2 SVGEGT. This CDR3 spans 15 amino acids. The CDR3 region has the DNA TGTGCCAGCAACCCCTTCGAGGGCAGGGGAAATGAGCAGTTCTTC. Translating it yields CASNPFEGRGNEQFF.

V gene TRBV7-2 combines with J gene TRBJ2-3, with TRBD2 matching 9 bases. Germline CDR1 reads SGHTA; CDR2 reads FQGNSA. J gave up 3 bases and V 5 bases, and 15 bases lay outside the gene matches. CDR3 length: 18 residues. The CDR3 coding sequence is TGTGCCAGCAGCCTAGAGTTCGCGGGAGGGCCGAGGACAGATACGCAGTATTTT. As protein: CASSLEFAGGPRTDTQYF.

This chain connects TRBV9 to TRBJ2-3; TRBD2 aligns across 13 bases. The V gene end was trimmed by 3 bases and the J gene end by 3 bases; junction bases not matched to a gene: 1. Germline V CDR1 and CDR2: SGDLS, YYNGEE. This CDR3 region has 15 residues. CDR3 loop: CASSGTSGRTDTQYF. CDR3 coding DNA: TGTGCCAGCAGCGGGACTAGCGGGAGAACAGATACGCAGTATTTT.

This chain links TRBV6-2 or TRBV6-3 with TRBJ2-3; 14 bases match TRBD2. The CDR3 spans 21 residues. V lost 1 base and J lost 0; bases outside the gene matches: 12. Germline V lookup: CDR1 MNHEY, CDR2 SVGEGT. DNA of the CDR3: TGTGCCAGCAGTTACTTAAGACAGGGGACTAGCGGGGGCCTGAGCACAGATACGCAGTATTTT. Amino acid sequence: CASSYLRQGTSGGLSTDTQYF.

The rearrangement joins TRBV28 to TRBJ1-5; TRBD1 aligns across 10 bases. The CDR3 contains 15 residues. Looked up from germline, CDR1 is MDHEN and CDR2 is SYDVKM. Trimming removed 3 bases from V and 6 bases from J; junction bases left unmatched: 5. The CDR3 here is CASSLRDRGIQPQHF. The CDR3 DNA follows: TGTGCCAGCAGTTTGAGGGACAGGGGAATTCAGCCCCAGCATTTT.

This chain connects TRBV5-5 to TRBJ2-5; the match to TRBD2 covers 7 bases. There are 19 residues in the CDR3. V lost 4 bases and J lost 2; bases outside the gene matches: 20. CDR1 and CDR2 from the germline V gene are SGHKS and YYEKEE (reference sequence). CDR3 nucleotides: TGTGCCAGCAGCCCGTTGGGGGGGGGACTCATCTTTGAGCAAGAGACCCAGTACTTC. This gives the protein CASSPLGGGLIFEQETQYF.

The table lists this clone with a count of one. CDR3 DNA sequence: TGTGCCAGCAGCTTGATGGACAGAATCACAGATACGCAGTATTTT. It translates to CASSLMDRITDTQYF. The chain combines TRBV5-4 with TRBJ2-3, with D maybe TRBD1 (6 bases). The CDR3 loop spans 15 amino acids. Germline V lookup: CDR1 SGHNT, CDR2 YYREEE (reference sequence). Trimming cost V 1 base and J 2 bases, with 11 bases left between them.

The genes are TRBV7-9 and TRBJ1-5, with 8 bases matching TRBD1. With 3 bases clipped from V and 4 bases from J, the junction kept 2 bases outside the gene matches. The CDR3 is made up of 14 amino acids. From germline, CDR1 is SEHNR and CDR2 FQNEAQ (reference sequence). The CDR3 nucleotides are TGTGCCAGCAGCTTTGGACAGGGAAATCAGCCCCAGCATTTT. The encoded protein is CASSFGQGNQPQHF.

The chain recombines TRBV5-6 with TRBJ1-2; 10 bases match TRBD1. With 4 bases clipped from V and 5 bases from J, the junction kept 5 bases outside the gene matches. The CDR3 spans 14 residues. Germline V CDR1 and CDR2: SGHDT, YYEEEE. The CDR3 bases are TGTGCCAGCAGCATGACAGGGGGCGCTTATGGCTACACCTTC. Translation: CASSMTGGAYGYTF.

V gene TRBV6-5 combines with J gene TRBJ2-2, with a weak D call TRBD1 (6 bases). Germline V gives CDR1 MNHEY, CDR2 SVGAGI. V gave up 6 bases and J gave up 8 bases, with 19 bases separating them. The CDR3 is 15 amino acids. CDR3 amino acids: CASSPGPGVVGELFF. The DNA for the CDR3 is TGTGCCAGCAGCCCGGGACCAGGGGTTGTAGGGGAGCTGTTTTTT.

This clone was counted a single time. The chain has TRBV29-1 and TRBJ1-2, with 7 bases matching TRBD1. This CDR3 has 13 residues. The J segment lost 0 bases and the V segment lost 6 bases, leaving 4 bases of the junction unmatched. Germline loops: CDR1 SQVTM, CDR2 ANQGSEA. Written as DNA, the CDR3 is TGCAGCGTGGCTGACAGGGCTAACTATGGCTACACCTTC. Translation gives CSVADRANYGYTF.

This chain uses TRBV9 with TRBJ2-7, with a possible D match to TRBD1 (6 bases). The CDR3 is 14 residues long. Germline lookup yields CDR1 SGDLS and CDR2 YYNGEE. V lost 0 bases and J lost 5, with 12 bases in between. The DNA of the CDR3 is TGTGCCAGCAGCGTAGACTCCAGGGGTGACGAGCAGTACTTC. Protein sequence: CASSVDSRGDEQYF.

J is TRBJ2-2 and V is TRBV19; possibly TRBD1 for D (6 bases). In germline, CDR1 is LNHDA, CDR2 SQIVND (reference sequence). V was clipped by 5 bases and J by 6 bases, with 10 bases between them. This CDR3 is 13 amino acids long. The CDR3 nucleotides are TGTGCCAGTAGTGTCGACAGGTCCGGGGAGCTGTTTTTT. It specifies CASSVDRSGELFF. The variable domain in full, completed from reference TRBV19 and TRBJ2-2, reads DGGITQSPKYLFRKEGQNVTLSCEQNLNHDAMYWYRQDPGQGLRLIYYSQIVNDFQKGDIAEGYSVSREKKESFPLTVTSAQKNPTAFYLCASSVDRSGELFFGEGSRLTVL.

The chain recombines TRBV5-1 with TRBJ2-1; no definite D call. V was shortened by 0 bases and J by 2 bases, with 9 bases between the two germline ends. The CDR3 runs to 15 residues. CDR1 and CDR2 (germline): SGHRS, YFSETQ. CDR3: CASSLAAPTYNEQFF. The DNA of the CDR3 is TGCGCCAGCAGCTTGGCCGCGCCTACCTACAATGAGCAGTTCTTC.

The rearrangement joins TRBV18 to TRBJ2-2; 13 nucleotides match TRBD2. Germline trimming cut 4 bases from V and 5 bases from J; bases unmatched to any gene: 4. This CDR3 comprises 16 residues. Germline-derived CDR1 and CDR2 are KGHSH and LQKENI. The CDR3 spells CASSQGLAGKTGELFF. The CDR3 nucleotides read TGTGCCAGCTCACAGGGACTAGCGGGAAAAACCGGGGAGCTGTTTTTT. Full variable domain (rest looked up from reference TRBV18 and TRBJ2-2): NAGVMQNPRHLVRRRGQEARLRCSPMKGHSHVYWYRQLPEEGLKFMVYLQKENIIDESGMPKERFSAEFPKEGPSILRIQQVVRGDSAAYFCASSQGLAGKTGELFFGEGSRLTVL.

In its sample, this clone was seen a few times. CDR3 sequence: CASSWDRAVSPLHF. CDR3 coding DNA: TGTGCCAGCAGCTGGGACAGGGCCGTCTCACCCCTCCACTTT. The rearrangement uses TRBV5-6 and TRBJ1-6; 9 bases align to TRBD1. There are 14 residues in the CDR3. Trimming at V came to 3 bases and at J to 10 bases, leaving 5 bases not matched to a gene. The germline V gene has CDR1 SGHDT and CDR2 YYEEEE.

V and J are TRBV7-2 and TRBJ2-7; 7 bases match TRBD2. The CDR3 extends over 17 amino acids. The germline CDR1 and CDR2 sequences are SGHTA and FQGNSA. The V and J ends lost 1 base and 0 bases, in that order; junction bases with no gene match: 9. The CDR3 protein is CASSLGPSGQFSYEQYF. The CDR3 bases are TGTGCCAGCAGCTTAGGGCCTAGCGGTCAATTCTCCTACGAGCAGTACTTC.

The J gene is TRBJ1-5, the V gene TRBV28; maybe TRBD1 (5 bases). The CDR3 is 17 amino acids. Germline CDR1 is MDHEN and CDR2 is SYDVKM. The V end was cut by 3 bases, the J end by 2 bases, with 17 bases between. CDR3 loop: CASSFRVRGGGNQPQHF. CDR3 DNA sequence: TGTGCCAGCAGTTTTCGCGTAAGGGGAGGAGGCAATCAGCCCCAGCATTTT. The full variable domain, in which reference TRBV28 and TRBJ1-5 provide the parts outside the CDR3, is DVKVTQSSRYLVKRTGEKVFLECVQDMDHENMFWYRQDPGLGLRLIYFSYDVKMKEKGDIPEGYSVSREKKERFSLILESASTNQTSMYLCASSFRVRGGGNQPQHFGDGTRLSIL.

This clone was counted a few times. The chain combines TRBV19 with TRBJ1-3; TRBD1 is a possible D gene (5 bases). The CDR3 contains 15 residues. V lost 7 bases to trimming and J lost 0 bases, with 13 bases between them. Germline loops: CDR1 LNHDA, CDR2 SQIVND (reference sequence). The CDR3 here is CASTLDRISGNTIYF. The DNA for the CDR3 is TGTGCCAGTACTCTCGACAGAATCTCTGGAAACACCATATATTTT.

The rearrangement uses TRBV29-1 and TRBJ2-2, with TRBD1 identical over 7 bases. The CDR3 has 15 amino acids. Trimming at V came to 7 bases and at J to 0 bases, leaving 8 bases not matched to a gene. CDR1 and CDR2 from the germline V gene are SQVTM and ANQGSEA. CDR3 nucleotide sequence: TGCAGCGCCCAGACAGGGACACCGAACACCGGGGAGCTGTTTTTT. Translated, it gives CSAQTGTPNTGELFF.

This chain connects TRBV5-1 to TRBJ2-7; TRBD1 matches at 10 bases. The CDR3 is 15 residues long. V lost 4 bases, J lost 5 bases, and 9 bases stayed unmatched. Germline values: CDR1 SGHRS, CDR2 YFSETQ. The CDR3 here is CASSLSGTGVNEQYF. The CDR3 DNA reads TGCGCCAGCAGCCTATCCGGGACAGGGGTCAACGAGCAGTACTTC.